This T cell receptor beta chain was sequenced during a study of graft-versus-host responses after intestinal transplantation. Study-wide results and limits: In patients with graft-donor T cell macrochimerism, allograft graft-versus-host to host-versus-graft clonal ratios were high. Marrow from the recipient contained GvH clones, some of which had appeared first in ileum or blood.

TCRdb's copy holds only in-frame clones and misses some; the assay was immunoSEQ multiplex PCR. The sample has about 18,000 clones, 38% seen once. The plating included about 200,000 irradiated, violet-dye-labeled stimulator cells together with about 200,000 CFSE-labeled responder cells. Dividing CFSE-low CD3+CD4+ and CD3+CD8+ responders were isolated by sorting after the reaction. Germline V CDR1 and CDR2: MNHEY, SVGAGI. V shed 6 bases and J 7 bases; nucleotides not matched to a gene: 9. This CDR3 has 15 residues. This specimen consisted of alloreactive CD4+ T cells from a mixed lymphocyte reaction culture, obtained before intestinal transplant. The subset here: CFSE-low proliferating T cells sorted from roughly 6-day pre-transplant mixed lymphocyte reaction (GvH or HvG direction). This TCR came from a human patient who received an intestinal transplant. The rearrangement joins TRBV6-5 to TRBJ1-6, with TRBD1 identical over 7 bases. For the CDR3, the DNA is TGTGCCAGCAGCTTTGTACAGGGGATGAATTCACCCCTCCACTTT. This sequence encodes CASSFVQGMNSPLHF.